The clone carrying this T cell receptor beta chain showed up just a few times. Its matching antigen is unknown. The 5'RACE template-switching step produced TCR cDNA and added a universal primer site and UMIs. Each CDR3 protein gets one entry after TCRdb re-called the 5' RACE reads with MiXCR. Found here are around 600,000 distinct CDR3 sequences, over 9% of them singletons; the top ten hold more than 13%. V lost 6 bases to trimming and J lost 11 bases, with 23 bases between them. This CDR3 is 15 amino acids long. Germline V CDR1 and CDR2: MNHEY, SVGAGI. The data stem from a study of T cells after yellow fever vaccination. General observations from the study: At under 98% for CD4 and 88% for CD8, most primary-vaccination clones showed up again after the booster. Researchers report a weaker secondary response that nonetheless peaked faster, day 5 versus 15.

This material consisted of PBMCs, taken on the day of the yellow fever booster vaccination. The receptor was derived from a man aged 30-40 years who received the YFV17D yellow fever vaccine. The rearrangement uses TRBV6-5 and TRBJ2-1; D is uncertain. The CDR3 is CASSTITGTDEKQFF. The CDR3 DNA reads TGTGCCAGCAGCACTATCACCGGAACTGACGAGAAGCAGTTCTTC.